This T cell receptor (beta chain) is from a study of memory CD8 T cells in hepatitis C reinfection (dated by TCRdb to 2016 to 2017). For the wider study: Of the five donors, three spontaneously resolved two consecutive HCV infections, and two cleared a primary infection but developed chronic infection after reinfection. HCV reinfection was defined by a positive HCV RNA test following two negative tests taken at least 60 days apart. Pre-reinfection samples were taken from 55 to 20 weeks before reinfection was detected. In five donors, the study followed the TCR beta repertoire of virus-specific CD8 T cells over time through an HCV reinfection episode. Between the late 2000s and the early 2010s, roughly five reinfection cases that had stored pre-reinfection samples were identified. Participants who had resolved a prior HCV infection were followed every 3 months in the reinfection study. Overall results and qualifications from the work: With only 4 to 6 donors, the study could not reach definitive conclusions about public clonotypes linked to secondary clearance.

To note about this clone: It has no known antigen specificity. No base quality information exists; no much larger clone differs at one position.

The label giving this sample's time point can be read as: pre-reinfection, 55 to 20 weeks before reinfection detection. The sorted cells were sequenced directly ex vivo, without any in vitro expansion ahead of TCR sequencing. The donors were people who inject drugs and were enrolled in the Montreal Acute Hepatitis C Cohort Study (HEPCO) in Canada. As controls, total naive CD8 T cells, sorted as viable CD3+ CD8+ CD45RO-, were obtained from two donors at each of the three reinfection time points. Before sorting, cryopreserved peripheral blood mononuclear cells were thawed and CD8 T cells were purified from those thawed cells. Negative selection with the MACS CD8+ T cell Isolation Kit was used to enrich CD8 T cells. Cell sorting was done on a BD FACSAria II sorter with FACSDiva software, and data were analyzed with FlowJo. Germline trimming amounts to 5 bases on V and 1 base on J, with 5 as the count of junction bases outside the gene matches. From the cysteine through the phenylalanine, the CDR3 covers 13 amino acids. Of the read, only the CDR3 DNA is kept; its 39 bases are in frame from base 1. The germline V gene supplies CDR1 SQVTM and CDR2 ANQGSEA.

Library prep was done by the immunoSEQ multiplex PCR assay. Genomic DNA was pulled from the sorted cells, and the automated high-throughput method of Adaptive Biotechnologies was used to sequence the TCR beta V, D and J regions. A two-step, bias-controlled multiplex PCR was used to amplify CDR3 regions. Amplified TCR beta libraries were sequenced on an Illumina instrument. Per the original workflow: Demultiplexed reads were processed to reduce amplification and sequencing bias, and the IMGT database was used to assign CDR3 sequences to gene families. ImmunoSEQ software version 2.0 was used to analyze repertoire data. Out-of-frame sequences and sequences with stop codons in the CDR3 were removed from clonotype lists. Clonotypes below 0.01% frequency were excluded because they corresponded to less than one cell. Richness was calculated by dividing observed richness by input cell number, and evenness was calculated by dividing Shannon entropy by log observed richness. Simpson diversity and Morisita-Horn overlap indices were used to quantify repertoire diversity and similarity between time points. Clonotypes were categorized as dominant (>1%), sub-dominant (0.5-0.99%), low abundance (0.1-0.49%) or lowest abundance (<0.1%). A germline index was calculated as total CDR3 length minus total nucleotide additions, divided by total CDR3 length. As stored in TCRdb, this immuneACCESS dataset retains in-frame rearrangements with V and J assigned. A fraction of the clones does not appear; measured against another copy, unresolved V genes explain less than half of the discrepancy, and the remainder lacks a known reason. V and J calls plus clone size are reproduced from that table; the DNA served to infer D and trimming. The sample table records under 60,000 clones; approximately 89% of these occur just once. The top ten hold around 1% of the sample.

This TCR was sampled from a man younger than 35 with hepatitis C virus infection. Sequencing used naive CD8+ T cells sorted from blood. The cell subset or site label, as the study defines it: total naive CD8+CD45RO- T cells. The chain is assembled from TRBV29-1 and TRBJ2-7, with 7 junctional bases fitting TRBD1. This receptor carries the CDR3 CSVRDSRSYEQYF. The nucleotide sequence reads TGCAGCGTTCGGGACAGTCGATCCTACGAGCAGTACTTC.